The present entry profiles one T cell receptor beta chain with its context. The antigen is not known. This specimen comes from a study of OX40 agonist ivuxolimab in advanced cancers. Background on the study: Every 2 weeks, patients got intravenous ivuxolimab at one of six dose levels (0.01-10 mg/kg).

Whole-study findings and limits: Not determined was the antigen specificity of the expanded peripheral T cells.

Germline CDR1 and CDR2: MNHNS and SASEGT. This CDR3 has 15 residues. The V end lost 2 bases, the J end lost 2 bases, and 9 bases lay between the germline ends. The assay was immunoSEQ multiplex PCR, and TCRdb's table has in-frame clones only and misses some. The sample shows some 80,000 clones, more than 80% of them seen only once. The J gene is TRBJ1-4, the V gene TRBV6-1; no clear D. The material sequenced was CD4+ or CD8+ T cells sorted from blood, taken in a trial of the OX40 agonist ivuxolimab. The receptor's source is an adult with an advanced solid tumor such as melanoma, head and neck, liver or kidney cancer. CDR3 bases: TGTGCCAGCAGTGAATATAAGACGACTAATGAAAAACTGTTTTTT. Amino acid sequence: CASSEYKTTNEKLFF.